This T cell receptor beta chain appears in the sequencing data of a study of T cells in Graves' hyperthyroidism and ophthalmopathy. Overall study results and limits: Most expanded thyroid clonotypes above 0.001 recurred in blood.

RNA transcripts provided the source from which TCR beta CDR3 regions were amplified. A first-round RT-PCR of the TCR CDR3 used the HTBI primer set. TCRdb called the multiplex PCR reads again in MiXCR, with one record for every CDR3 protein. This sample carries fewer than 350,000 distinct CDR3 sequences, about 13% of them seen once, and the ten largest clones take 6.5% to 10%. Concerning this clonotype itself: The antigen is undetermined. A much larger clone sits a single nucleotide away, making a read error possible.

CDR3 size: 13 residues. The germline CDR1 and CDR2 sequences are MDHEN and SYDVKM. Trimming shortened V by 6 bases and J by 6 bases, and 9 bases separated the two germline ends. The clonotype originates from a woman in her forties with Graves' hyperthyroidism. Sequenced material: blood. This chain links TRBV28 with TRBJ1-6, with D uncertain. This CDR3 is CASSPRGNSPLHF. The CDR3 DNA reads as TGTGCCAGCAGCCCACGGGGTAATTCACCCCTCCACTTT.